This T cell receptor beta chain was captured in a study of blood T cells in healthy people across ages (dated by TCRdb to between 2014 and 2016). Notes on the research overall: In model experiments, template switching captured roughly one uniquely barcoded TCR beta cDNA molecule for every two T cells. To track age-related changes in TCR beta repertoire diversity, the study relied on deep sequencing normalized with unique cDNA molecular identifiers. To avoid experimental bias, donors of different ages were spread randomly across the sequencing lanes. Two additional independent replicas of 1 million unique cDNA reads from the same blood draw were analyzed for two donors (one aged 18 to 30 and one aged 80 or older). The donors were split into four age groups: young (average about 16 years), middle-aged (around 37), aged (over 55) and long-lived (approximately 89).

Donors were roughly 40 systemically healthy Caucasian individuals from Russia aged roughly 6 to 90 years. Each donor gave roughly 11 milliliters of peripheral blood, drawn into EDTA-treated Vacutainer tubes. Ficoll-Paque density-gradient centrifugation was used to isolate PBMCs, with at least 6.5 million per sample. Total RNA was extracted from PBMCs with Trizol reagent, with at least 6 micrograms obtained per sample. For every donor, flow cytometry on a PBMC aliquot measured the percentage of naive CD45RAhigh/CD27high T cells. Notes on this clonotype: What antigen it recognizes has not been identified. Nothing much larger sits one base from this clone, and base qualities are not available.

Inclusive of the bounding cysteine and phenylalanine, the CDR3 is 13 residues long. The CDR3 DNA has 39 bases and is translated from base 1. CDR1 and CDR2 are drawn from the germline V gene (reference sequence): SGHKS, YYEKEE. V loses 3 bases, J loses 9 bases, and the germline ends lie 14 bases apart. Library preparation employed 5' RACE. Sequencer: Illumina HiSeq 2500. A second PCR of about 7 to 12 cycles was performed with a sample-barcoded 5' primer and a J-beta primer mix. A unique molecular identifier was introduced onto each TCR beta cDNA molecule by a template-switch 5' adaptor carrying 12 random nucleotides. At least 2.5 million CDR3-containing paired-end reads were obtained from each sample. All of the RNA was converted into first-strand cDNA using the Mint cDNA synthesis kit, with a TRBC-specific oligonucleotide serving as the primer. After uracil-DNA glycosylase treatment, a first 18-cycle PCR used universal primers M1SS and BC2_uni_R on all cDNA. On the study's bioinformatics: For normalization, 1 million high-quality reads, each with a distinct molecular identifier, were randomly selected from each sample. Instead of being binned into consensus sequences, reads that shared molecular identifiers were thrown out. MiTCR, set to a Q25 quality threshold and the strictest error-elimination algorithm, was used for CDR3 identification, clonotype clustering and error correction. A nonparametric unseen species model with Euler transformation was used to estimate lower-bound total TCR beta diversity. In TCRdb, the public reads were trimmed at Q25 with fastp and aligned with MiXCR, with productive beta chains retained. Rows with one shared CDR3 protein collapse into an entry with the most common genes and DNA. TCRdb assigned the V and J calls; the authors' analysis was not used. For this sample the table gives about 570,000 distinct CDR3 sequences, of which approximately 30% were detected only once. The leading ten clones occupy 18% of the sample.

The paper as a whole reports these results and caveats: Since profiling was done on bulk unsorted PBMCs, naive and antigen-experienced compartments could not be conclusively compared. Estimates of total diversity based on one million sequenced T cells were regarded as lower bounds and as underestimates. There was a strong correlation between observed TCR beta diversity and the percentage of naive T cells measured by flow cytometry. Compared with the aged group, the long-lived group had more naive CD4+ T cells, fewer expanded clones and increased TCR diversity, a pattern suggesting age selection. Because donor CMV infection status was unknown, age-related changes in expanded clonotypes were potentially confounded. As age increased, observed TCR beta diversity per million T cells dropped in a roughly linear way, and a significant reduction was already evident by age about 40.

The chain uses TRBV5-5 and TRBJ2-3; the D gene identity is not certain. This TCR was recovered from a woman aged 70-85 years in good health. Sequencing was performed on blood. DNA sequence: TGTGCCAGCAGCTGGTCCCCGGTCGAGACGCAGTATTTT. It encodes CASSWSPVETQYF. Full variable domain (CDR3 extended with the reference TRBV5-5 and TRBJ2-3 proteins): DAGVTQSPTHLIKTRGQQVTLRCSPISGHKSVSWYQQVLGQGPQFIFQYYEKEERGRGNFPDRFSARQFPNYSSELNVNALLLGDSALYLCASSWSPVETQYFGPGTRLTVL.